The 24 T cell receptor beta chains in this list originate from one sample, sequenced in a study of T-cell reconstitution after alpha-beta-depleted transplantation in children. During its preparation, the TCRbeta library received unique molecular identifiers. TCRdb re-derived calls from the PCR reads in MiXCR, one entry per CDR3 protein. This table holds some 350,000 distinct CDR3 sequences, over 9% found once. This specimen was PBMCs from the stem cell graft donor, taken from the stem cell graft. The receptors originated from a human donor who donated a stem cell graft to a child with acute lymphoblastic leukemia.

This clonotype occurred a few times. The gene calls are TRBV11-1 and TRBJ2-3; 10 bases agree with TRBD2. Unmatched junction bases numbered 8, after V lost 2 bases and J lost 0 bases. CDR1 and CDR2 (germline): SGHAT, FQDESV (reference sequence). The CDR3 covers 18 residues. In DNA form, the CDR3 reads TGTGCCAGCAGCTTATGGACTAGCGGAACCTTCAGCACAGATACGCAGTATTTT. Translated: CASSLWTSGTFSTDTQYF.

V gene TRBV7-9 combines with J gene TRBJ2-7, with D possibly matching TRBD2 (5 bases). Trimming stripped 0 bases from V and 4 bases from J, with 16 bases between. The CDR3 runs to 16 residues. Germline V lookup: CDR1 SEHNR, CDR2 FQNEAQ (reference sequence). This chain's CDR3 is CASSLATGIGRYEQYF. As DNA, the CDR3 is TGTGCCAGCAGCTTAGCGACCGGGATAGGGCGGTACGAGCAGTACTTC.

This clonotype is a singleton in its sample. The chain combines TRBV5-1 with TRBJ2-7; D gene ambiguous. The CDR3 is 16 amino acids. CDR1 is SGHRS, CDR2 YFSETQ, per germline. V gave up 7 bases and J gave up 1 base, with 21 bases separating them. CDR3 coding DNA: TGCGCCAGCTGGCCGGGTGACGTTCCCCGATCCTACGAGCAGTACTTC. Residues: CASWPGDVPRSYEQYF.

A few counts support this clonotype. The gene calls are TRBV11-2 and TRBJ1-6; TRBD1 aligns across 7 bases. V lost 0 bases, J lost 10 bases, and 12 bases stayed unmatched. Germline CDR1 SGHAT, CDR2 FQNNGV. The CDR3 sequence is 17 residues long. The CDR3 reads CASSLDPSTGWGSPLHF. CDR3 sequence (DNA): TGTGCCAGCAGCTTAGATCCCTCGACAGGGTGGGGATCACCCCTCCACTTT.

The rearrangement links TRBV5-1 to TRBJ1-1; D is undetermined. CDR1 and CDR2 (germline): SGHRS, YFSETQ. The CDR3 runs 15 residues. Trimming pared 1 base from V and 1 base from J, leaving 11 bases between. The CDR3 loop is CASSLSRVPNTEAFF. The CDR3 region has the DNA TGCGCCAGCAGCTTGTCGAGGGTACCGAACACTGAAGCTTTCTTT.

In its sample, this clonotype was seen many times. The chain employs TRBV27 and TRBJ2-7; no clear D. The V and J ends lost 2 bases and 4 bases respectively, with 9 bases between them. CDR1 and CDR2 from the germline V gene are MNHEY and SMNVEV (reference sequence). The CDR3 contains 13 residues. This CDR3 is CASSLATGYEQYF. Written as DNA, the CDR3 is TGTGCCAGCAGTTTAGCAACTGGGTACGAGCAGTACTTC.

The rearrangement links TRBV4-2 to TRBJ1-2; a weak D match, TRBD1 (5 bases). The CDR3 runs to 14 residues. Per the germline V gene, CDR1 is LGHNA and CDR2 is YNFKEQ. The ends were cut back, 1 base at V and 7 bases at J, with 13 bases in the middle. CDR3 sequence (DNA): TGTGCCAGCAGCCAAGTGAGAGGGACGCCTGGCTACACCTTC. Protein product: CASSQVRGTPGYTF.

The sample holds many counts of this clonotype. The J gene is TRBJ2-3, the V gene TRBV30, with D maybe TRBD2 (6 bases). There are 14 residues in the CDR3. Trimming left V 0 bases short and J 3 bases short, with 10 bases between. CDR1 is GTSNPN and CDR2 is SVGIG in the germline V gene (reference sequence). Here the CDR3 DNA reads TGTGCCTGGAGTGTTGGGGGGAGTACAGATACGCAGTATTTT. This gives the protein CAWSVGGSTDTQYF.

This clonotype was counted between two and nine times. This chain joins TRBV24-1 and TRBJ2-3; the match to TRBD2 covers 10 bases. The V gene end was trimmed by 4 bases and the J gene end by 2 bases; junction bases not matched to a gene: 8. Germline values: CDR1 KGHDR, CDR2 SFDVKD. The CDR3 consists of 17 residues. Here the CDR3 DNA reads TGTGCCACCAGTGACCGGACTAGCGGAGAGTTCACAGATACGCAGTATTTT. This encodes CATSDRTSGEFTDTQYF.

This clonotype was counted a few times. The gene calls are TRBV29-1 and TRBJ2-4; D remains unclear. CDR1 is SQVTM and CDR2 is ANQGSEA in the germline V gene. V was trimmed by 5 bases and J by 2 bases, leaving 7 bases between them. The CDR3 covers 12 residues. CDR3: CSVLDTKNIQYF. CDR3 DNA: TGCAGCGTTCTCGACACCAAAAACATTCAGTACTTC.

This clonotype was observed a few times. The CDR3 coding sequence is TGTGCCAGCATGAGGGACACTGAAGCTTTCTTT. Translating it yields CASMRDTEAFF. The J gene is TRBJ1-1, the V gene TRBV6-5; D unresolved. The CDR3 runs to 11 residues. Germline V gene sequence: CDR1 MNHEY, CDR2 SVGAGI. The V end lost 7 bases, the J end lost 3 bases, and 6 bases lay between the germline ends.

This chain uses TRBV5-1 with TRBJ2-2; D gene ambiguous. Germline CDR1 is SGHRS and CDR2 is YFSETQ. V lost 2 bases and J 0 bases, leaving 8 bases between the germline ends. The CDR3 totals 15 residues. The CDR3 nucleotides are TGCGCCAGCAGCTTTTGGGCTTCGAACACCGGGGAGCTGTTTTTT. This encodes CASSFWASNTGELFF.

This clonotype turned up a few times. The chain joins TRBV19 to TRBJ2-1; 9 bases align to TRBD2. Germline assignment: CDR1 LNHDA and CDR2 SQIVND (reference sequence). The ends lost 5 bases at V and 0 bases at J; junction bases unmatched: 5. The CDR3 extends over 16 amino acids. For the CDR3, the DNA is TGTGCCAGTAGTTCCGAAGCGGGAGGCTCCTACAATGAGCAGTTCTTC. It yields the protein CASSSEAGGSYNEQFF.

This clonotype was observed a handful of times. The chain joins TRBV10-2 to TRBJ1-6; D is unresolved. Between the trimmed V and J ends, which lost 6 bases and 0 bases, there was a span of 9 bases. The CDR3 loop spans 15 amino acids. The germline V gene encodes CDR1 WSHSY and CDR2 SAAADI. This CDR3 reads CASSKTSSYNSPLHF. As DNA, the CDR3 is TGCGCCAGCAGCAAGACCAGCTCCTATAATTCACCCCTCCACTTT.

This clonotype came up a few times. The V gene is TRBV29-1, the J gene TRBJ2-7; 12 bases agree with TRBD2. This CDR3 region has 16 residues. V lost 6 bases, J lost 3 bases, and 12 bases stayed unmatched. Germline V gene lookup returns CDR1 SQVTM and CDR2 ANQGSEA. DNA for the CDR3: TGCAGCGTACAGACTAGCGGGGGAACATCAGTCTACGAGCAGTACTTC. Translated: CSVQTSGGTSVYEQYF.

The gene calls are TRBV3-1 and TRBJ1-1, with a tentative D call TRBD1 (6 bases). With 1 base removed from V and 5 bases from J, the gap between germline ends came to 17 bases. Germline V CDR1 and CDR2: LGHDT, YNNKEL (reference sequence). The CDR3 has 16 residues. The CDR3, as DNA: TGTGCCAGCAGCCAAGCTGGGGGCAGGGGCGGGACTGAAGCTTTCTTT. Amino acids: CASSQAGGRGGTEAFF. The full variable domain, its missing parts supplied by reference TRBV3-1 and TRBJ1-1, is DTAVSQTPKYLVTQMGNDKSIKCEQNLGHDTMYWYKQDSKKFLKIMFSYNNKELIINETVPNRFSPKSPDKAHLNLHINSLELGDSAVYFCASSQAGGRGGTEAFFGQGTRLTVV.

The sample holds a few counts of this clonotype. The gene calls are TRBV27 and TRBJ1-2, with D perhaps TRBD1 (5 bases). The CDR3 is made up of 13 amino acids. V was trimmed by 6 bases and J by 8 bases, leaving 16 bases between them. The V gene's germline CDR1 is MNHEY and CDR2 SMNVEV (reference sequence). The CDR3 DNA sequence: TGTGCCAGCAGCCCGGACCAGGGTTGGGGCTACACCTTC. The encoded protein is CASSPDQGWGYTF.

This clonotype has a count of ten or more. The V and J genes are TRBV10-3 and TRBJ2-5, with D perhaps matching TRBD1 (6 bases). This CDR3 comprises 15 residues. Deletions cut 2 bases from V and 5 bases from J, with 15 bases between. The germline CDR1 and CDR2 sequences are ENHRY and SYGVKD. CDR3 nucleotide sequence: TGTGCCATCAGTGAGCCCATTGTTACAGGGGAGACCCAGTACTTC. Its protein is CAISEPIVTGETQYF.

The rearrangement links TRBV4-3 to TRBJ2-2, with TRBD2 matching 9 bases. CDR1 and CDR2 from the germline V gene are LGHNA and YSLEER. Trimming at V came to 0 bases and at J to 0 bases, leaving 5 bases not matched to a gene. The CDR3 is 18 amino acids. CDR3 in amino acids: CASSQDVTSGANTGELFF. CDR3 in DNA: TGCGCCAGCAGCCAAGATGTGACTAGCGGCGCGAACACCGGGGAGCTGTTTTTT.

The chain employs TRBV20-1 and TRBJ2-3; weak D call: TRBD2 (6 bases). The germline V gene encodes CDR1 DFQATT and CDR2 SNEGSKA (reference sequence). The CDR3 consists of 15 residues. V was clipped by 1 base and J by 1 base, with 12 bases between them. In DNA, the CDR3 is TGCAGTGCTAGAGTACGGGCGGGGCGCACAGATACGCAGTATTTT. Translating it yields CSARVRAGRTDTQYF.

This clonotype was seen a handful of times. This chain links TRBV28 with TRBJ2-7, with D hard to call. The CDR3 totals 14 residues. V was shortened by 7 bases and J by 1 base, with 14 bases between the two germline ends. Germline V gene lookup returns CDR1 MDHEN and CDR2 SYDVKM. CDR3 in amino acids: CASTTDGPSYEQYF. The CDR3 DNA reads TGTGCCAGCACCACCGACGGGCCATCCTACGAGCAGTACTTC.

This clonotype was observed a handful of times. This chain links TRBV28 with TRBJ1-2; possible D gene TRBD1, 5 bases. The CDR3 covers 17 residues. Trimming cost V 7 bases and J 1 base, with 22 bases left between them. CDR1 and CDR2 from the germline V gene are MDHEN and SYDVKM. CDR3 coding DNA: TGTGCCAGCACGAAACCAGGGTCTCCTACGGATAACTATGGCTACACCTTC. Its translation: CASTKPGSPTDNYGYTF.

The rearrangement links TRBV6-2 or TRBV6-3 to TRBJ2-2, with D perhaps given as TRBD1 or TRBD2 (6 bases each). This CDR3 has 17 residues. V was cut by 5 bases and J by 6 bases, with 22 bases left in between. Germline lookup yields CDR1 MNHEY and CDR2 SVGEGT. The CDR3 sequence: CASSLVRGARGAGELFF. CDR3 sequence (DNA): TGTGCCAGCAGTCTCGTCCGGGGAGCGAGGGGGGCCGGGGAGCTGTTTTTT.

V and J are TRBV29-1 and TRBJ2-2; 11 bases agree with TRBD2. J was trimmed by 3 bases and V by 4 bases; bases with no gene match: 1. There are 14 residues in the CDR3. Germline assignment: CDR1 SQVTM and CDR2 ANQGSEA. The CDR3 here is CSVALAGDTGELFF. In nucleotides, the CDR3 is TGCAGCGTTGCACTAGCGGGAGACACCGGGGAGCTGTTTTTT.